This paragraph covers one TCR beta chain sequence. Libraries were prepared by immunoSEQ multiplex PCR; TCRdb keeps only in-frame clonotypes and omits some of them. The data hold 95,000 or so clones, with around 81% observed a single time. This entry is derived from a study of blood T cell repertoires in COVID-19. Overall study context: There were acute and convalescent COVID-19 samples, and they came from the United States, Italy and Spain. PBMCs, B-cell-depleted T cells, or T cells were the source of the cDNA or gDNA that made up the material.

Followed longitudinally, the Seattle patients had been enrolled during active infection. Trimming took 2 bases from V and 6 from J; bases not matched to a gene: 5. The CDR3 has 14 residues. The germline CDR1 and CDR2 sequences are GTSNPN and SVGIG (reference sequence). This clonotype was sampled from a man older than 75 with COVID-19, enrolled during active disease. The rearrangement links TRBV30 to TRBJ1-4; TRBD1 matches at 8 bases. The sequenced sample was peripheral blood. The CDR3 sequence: CAWSKGQGYEKLFF. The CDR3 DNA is TGTGCCTGGAGTAAAGGACAGGGATATGAAAAACTGTTTTTT.